Listed below are T cell receptor beta chains from one sample, sequenced in a study of T cell responses to AZD1222 COVID-19 vaccine. Some clones are missing from TCRdb's copy, which holds only in-frame ones; the method was immunoSEQ multiplex PCR. The data contain 110,000 or so clones, 80% to 95% of them seen just once; the ten biggest clones take up just over 4%. Source: peripheral blood, taken 28 days after the second dose of the MenACWY control vaccine. These receptors all stem from an adult who received the MenACWY meningococcal vaccine as a control. CDR3s include the opening cysteine and the closing phenylalanine or tryptophan. The D gene is left open where the match is weak. Not all rows give a size; the values are once, few, many and, for expanded clones, a class.

J	D	V	size	DNA	CDR3
TRBJ1-1	-	TRBV10-3	-	TGTGCCATCAGTCCCACCACGAACACTGAAGCTTTCTTT	CAISPTTNTEAFF
TRBJ1-1	TRBD1	TRBV2	-	TGTGCCAGCAGCAAGGGACAGGGACACACTGAAGCTTTCTTT	CASSKGQGHTEAFF
TRBJ1-4	-	TRBV15	-	TGTGCCACCAGCAGAGATGACAAGGGCCCAACTAATGAAAAACTGTTTTTT	CATSRDDKGPTNEKLFF
TRBJ1-1	-	TRBV7-9	-	TGTGCCAGCAGTCCCCCCGGACAAGGGACTACGAATGAAGCTTTCTTT	CASSPPGQGTTNEAFF
TRBJ2-7	TRBD2	TRBV4-1	-	TGCGCCAGCAGCCAAGAGGCTAGCGGGGGTCTAACCTACGAGCAGTACTTC	CASSQEASGGLTYEQYF
TRBJ1-1	TRBD1	TRBV7-9	few	TGTGCCAGCAGCTTAGGTTGGGACAGGGGGAACACTGAAGCTTTCTTT	CASSLGWDRGNTEAFF
TRBJ2-1	-	TRBV7-2	-	TGTGCCAGCAGCTTAGCGTTACGGGATGGGCAGTTCTTC	CASSLALRDGQFF
TRBJ2-5	-	TRBV5-1	-	TGCGCCAGCAGCTTAGGGGGAGGGTATTCGGAGACCCAGTACTTC	CASSLGGGYSETQYF
TRBJ2-2	-	TRBV27	-	TGTGCCAGCAGTCCAGGGGGGAGGAACACCGGGGAGCTGTTTTTT	CASSPGGRNTGELFF
TRBJ1-1	-	TRBV5-4	-	TGTGCCAGCAGCTGGGGACCGGAGACGAACACTGAAGCTTTCTTT	CASSWGPETNTEAFF
TRBJ1-5	-	TRBV19	once	TGTGCCAGTAGTGATCAGGGGAGTCAGCCCCAGCATTTT	CASSDQGSQPQHF
TRBJ2-3	-	TRBV3-1/TRBV3-2	-	TGTGCCAGCAGCCAAGGCACAGTCTCTACAGATACGCAGTATTTT	CASSQGTVSTDTQYF
TRBJ2-2	TRBD2	TRBV4-3	-	TGCGCCAGCAGCCACGCGCCCTCTTCAGCGGGGGGGCCCTGGGGGGAGCTGTTTTTT	CASSHAPSSAGGPWGELFF
TRBJ2-1	-	TRBV4-3	-	TGCGCCAGCAGCCAAGTCCACAGCGCTTTCTCCTACAATGAGCAGTTCTTC	CASSQVHSAFSYNEQFF
TRBJ1-4	-	TRBV2	-	TGTGCCAGCAGTGACAGGGCAACTAATGAAAAACTGTTTTTT	CASSDRATNEKLFF
TRBJ1-5	-	TRBV28	-	TGTGCCAGCAGACCCCTCACCTCTCAGGGTCATCAGCCCCAGCATTTT	CASRPLTSQGHQPQHF
TRBJ1-1	TRBD1	TRBV10-1	-	TGCGCCAGCAGTGGGACAGGGTTCAGTGAAGCTTTCTTT	CASSGTGFSEAFF
TRBJ2-7	-	TRBV28	-	TGTGCCAGCAGCTCACCAGGGTTAGTTGCCTACGAGCAGTACTTC	CASSSPGLVAYEQYF
TRBJ2-1	-	TRBV9	few	TGTGCCAGCAGCGTAGGTCACAATGAGCAGTTCTTC	CASSVGHNEQFF
TRBJ1-2	-	TRBV15	-	TGTGCCACCAGCACTGCTAACTATGGCTACACCTTC	CATSTANYGYTF
TRBJ2-7	TRBD2	TRBV27	-	TGTGCCAGCAGAATTCTGCGGGAGTCCGTCCCTCACGAGCAGTACTTC	CASRILRESVPHEQYF
TRBJ1-1	-	TRBV10-1	-	TGCGCCAGCAGTGATGGCAGCGGGGAAGGCACTGAAGCTTTCTTT	CASSDGSGEGTEAFF
TRBJ1-2	TRBD1	TRBV28	-	TGTGCCAGCAGTAGCCACAGGACAGGTTCTGGCTACACCTTC	CASSSHRTGSGYTF
TRBJ2-1	-	TRBV6-6	-	TGTGCCAGCAGAGATAACGACAACTCCTACAATGAGCAGTTCTTC	CASRDNDNSYNEQFF
TRBJ2-1	TRBD2	TRBV4-1	-	TGCGCCAGCAGCCGAACTAGCGGGGTTTGGAATGAGCAGTTCTTC	CASSRTSGVWNEQFF
TRBJ2-7	TRBD2	TRBV5-4	-	TGTGCCAGCAGCTTGGGAGGACTAGCGGGGTCCTACGAGCAGTACTTC	CASSLGGLAGSYEQYF
TRBJ2-2	TRBD1	TRBV7-6	-	TGTGCCAGCAGCTTAAGGGGATGGACAGGGAACACCGGGGAGCTGTTTTTT	CASSLRGWTGNTGELFF
TRBJ1-5	-	TRBV21-1	-	TGTGCCAGCAGCAAATTGGAACAGGGGCAGCCCCAGCATTTT	CASSKLEQGQPQHF
TRBJ2-2	-	TRBV30	few	TGTGCCTGGAGTCCAGGCACCGGGGAGCTGTTTTTT	CAWSPGTGELFF
TRBJ1-6	-	TRBV28	-	TGTGCCAGCAGGCCCAACTGGGAGTCACCCCTCCACTTT	CASRPNWESPLHF
TRBJ2-1	TRBD2	TRBV6-1	-	TGTGCCAGCAGTGAAGTGGGGGGGACGGGAAATGAGCAGTTCTTC	CASSEVGGTGNEQFF
TRBJ2-5	TRBD2	TRBV13	-	TGTGCCAGCAGCTCCCCGGGGACTAGCGGGGCCGAGACCCAGTACTTC	CASSSPGTSGAETQYF
TRBJ2-1	TRBD2	TRBV11-3	once	TGTGCCAGCAGCTTATCCCTAAGCGGGGGTCTTAACAATGAGCAGTTCTTC	CASSLSLSGGLNNEQFF
TRBJ1-3	-	TRBV4-2	-	TGTGCCAGCAGCACAGGCCTCGGAAACACCATATATTTT	CASSTGLGNTIYF
TRBJ2-3	-	TRBV2	-	TGTGCCAGCGGAGGGCAGGCAGGGAGTACAGATACGCAGTATTTT	CASGGQAGSTDTQYF
TRBJ2-1	-	TRBV15	-	TGTGCCACCAGCAGCGGCGCGTACAATGAGCAGTTCTTC	CATSSGAYNEQFF
TRBJ2-1	TRBD1	TRBV5-1	once	TGCGCCAGCAGCCGCGGACAGGACAATGAGCAGTTCTTC	CASSRGQDNEQFF
TRBJ1-2	-	TRBV10-1	few	TGCGCCAGCAGTGAGTCGATCGAAGGTCGGGGCTATGGCTACACCTTC	CASSESIEGRGYGYTF